This TCR beta chain was captured in a study of cytomegalovirus exposure and HLA in healthy donors. Study-level points and caveats: The productive fraction for most TCR beta V segments was about 87% or about 30% in an earlier analysis. TCR beta chains associated with HLA were, in a later analysis, more clonally expanded than equally common others.

On this clone itself: Its target is not known.

V lost 6 bases to trimming and J lost 7 bases; unmatched junction nucleotides: 8. CDR1 SQVTM and CDR2 ANQGSEA come from the germline V gene. CDR3 length: 15 amino acids. Researchers ran the PCR with 60 Vbeta and 13 Jbeta primers. Only in-frame clones appear in the TCRdb table, and some are missing; sequencing was by immunoSEQ multiplex PCR. The data show about 140,000 clones, with roughly 75% seen just once and 3% to 3.5% held by the top ten. The chain joins TRBV29-1 to TRBJ2-2, with 13 positions matching TRBD2. The sequence was collected from a man between 40 and 49 years old in good health and CMV-seronegative. Sequencing used PBMCs. The chain's CDR3 is CSVAGLAGVVGELFF. In DNA, the CDR3 is TGCAGCGTGGCTGGACTAGCGGGGGTGGTCGGGGAGCTGTTTTTT.